This T cell receptor (beta chain) came from a study of blood T cell repertoires in COVID-19. Study context: Samples of COVID-19 (acute and convalescent) were obtained from the United States, Italy and Spain. PBMCs, B-cell-depleted T cells, or T cells were the source of the cDNA or gDNA that made up the material.

Followed over time, Seattle patients had been enrolled while infection was active. Original processing notes: For nucleated cells, counts were estimated from reference gene primer amplification. Libraries were prepared by immunoSEQ multiplex PCR; TCRdb keeps only in-frame clonotypes and omits some of them. The V and J calls and clone size come from that table; D and trimming were worked out from the DNA. The sample records about 94,000 clones, about 77% being singletons. The specimen was peripheral blood. The receptor's source is a man aged 70 or older with COVID-19, enrolled during active disease.

CDR3 protein: CASSYGQGAREQYF. CDR3 sequence (DNA): TGCGCCAGCAGCTATGGACAGGGGGCGAGGGAGCAGTACTTC. J is TRBJ2-7 and V is TRBV5-1; 11 bases are shared with TRBD1. V lost 3 bases, J lost 7 bases, and 6 bases stayed unmatched. The CDR3 loop spans 14 amino acids. Looked up from germline, CDR1 is SGHRS and CDR2 is YFSETQ.